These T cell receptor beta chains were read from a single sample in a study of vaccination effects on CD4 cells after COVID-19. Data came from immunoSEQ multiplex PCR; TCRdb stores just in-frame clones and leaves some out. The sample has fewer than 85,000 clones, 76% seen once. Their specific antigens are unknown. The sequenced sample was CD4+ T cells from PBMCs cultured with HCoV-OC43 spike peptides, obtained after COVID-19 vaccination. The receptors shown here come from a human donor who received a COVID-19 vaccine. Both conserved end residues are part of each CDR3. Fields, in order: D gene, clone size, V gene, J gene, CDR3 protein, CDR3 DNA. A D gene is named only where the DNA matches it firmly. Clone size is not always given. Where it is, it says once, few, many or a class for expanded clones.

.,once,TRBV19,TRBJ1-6,CASSIGRNNSPLHF,TGTGCCAGTAGTATAGGCAGGAATAATTCACCCCTCCACTTT
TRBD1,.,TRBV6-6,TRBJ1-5,CASSPRQGMDSNQPQHF,TGTGCCAGCAGTCCTCGACAGGGAATGGATTCCAATCAGCCCCAGCATTTT
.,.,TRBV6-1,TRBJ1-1,CASSEGEGFYTEAFF,TGTGCCAGCAGTGAAGGTGAGGGGTTCTACACTGAAGCTTTCTTT
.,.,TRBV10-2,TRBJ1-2,CASLSRDYGYTF,TGCGCCAGCCTGTCCCGGGACTATGGCTACACCTTC
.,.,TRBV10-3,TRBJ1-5,CAITSDSFSNQPQHF,TGTGCCATCACCTCGGACAGCTTCAGTAATCAGCCCCAGCATTTT
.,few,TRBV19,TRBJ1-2,CASSSRNYYGYTF,TGTGCCAGTAGTAGCAGGAACTACTATGGCTACACCTTC
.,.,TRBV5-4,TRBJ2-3,CASSLGGAGARNTQYF,TGTGCCAGCAGCTTGGGGGGGGCAGGGGCGCGGAATACGCAGTATTTT
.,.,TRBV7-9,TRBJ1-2,CASSSILGTGGYTF,TGTGCCAGCAGCTCAATCCTTGGGACTGGTGGCTACACCTTC
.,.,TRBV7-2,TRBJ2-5,CASSPRGETQYF,TGTGCCAGCAGCCCTAGGGGAGAGACCCAGTACTTC
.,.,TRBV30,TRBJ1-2,CAWSVQGAGGYTF,TGTGCCTGGAGTGTCCAGGGCGCCGGTGGCTACACCTTC
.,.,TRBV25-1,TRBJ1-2,CASSEIANYGYTF,TGTGCCAGCAGTGAGATAGCTAACTATGGCTACACCTTC
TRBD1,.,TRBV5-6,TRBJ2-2,CARFNRTGECTGELFF,TGTGCCAGATTTAACCGGACAGGGGAGTGCACCGGGGAGCTGTTTTTT
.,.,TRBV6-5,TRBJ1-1,CASKLAGANTEAFF,TGTGCCAGCAAATTAGCGGGGGCGAACACTGAAGCTTTCTTT
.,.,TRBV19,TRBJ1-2,CASNQKGRGYTF,TGTGCCAGTAATCAGAAGGGAAGAGGCTACACCTTC
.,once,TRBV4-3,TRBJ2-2,CASSQDRGEAGQNTGELFF,TGCGCCAGCAGCCAAGATCGGGGGGAGGCGGGACAGAACACCGGGGAGCTGTTTTTT
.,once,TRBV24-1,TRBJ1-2,CATSDPRTSGGYTF,TGTGCCACCAGTGATCCCCGGACATCGGGCGGCTACACCTTC
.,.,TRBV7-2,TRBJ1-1,CASSYQGSLLNTEAFF,TGTGCCAGCAGTTATCAGGGGAGTCTCTTGAACACTGAAGCTTTCTTT
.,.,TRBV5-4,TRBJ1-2,CASSLDGGPGGYTF,TGTGCCAGCAGCTTGGATGGGGGGCCAGGTGGCTACACCTTC
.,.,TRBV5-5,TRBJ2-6,CASSLALGESGANVLTF,TGTGCCAGCAGCTTGGCTTTGGGGGAGTCTGGGGCCAACGTCCTGACTTTC
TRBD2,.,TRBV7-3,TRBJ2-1,CASSLYLQGGNEQFF,TGTGCCAGCAGCTTATATTTGCAGGGAGGGAATGAGCAGTTCTTC
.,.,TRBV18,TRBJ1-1,CASSTSGNTEAFF,TGTGCCAGCTCCACGTCAGGGAACACTGAAGCTTTCTTT
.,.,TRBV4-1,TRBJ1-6,CASSPGSVGSPLHF,TGCGCCAGCAGCCCAGGGTCGGTAGGGTCACCCCTCCACTTT
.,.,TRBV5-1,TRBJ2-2,CASSLYGAADTGELFF,TGCGCCAGCAGCTTGTACGGGGCAGCCGACACCGGGGAGCTGTTTTTT
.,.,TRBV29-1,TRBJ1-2,CSVEDPQGKHGYTF,TGCAGCGTTGAAGATCCGCAGGGAAAGCATGGCTACACCTTC
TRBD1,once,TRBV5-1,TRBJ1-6,CASSLSGDSSPLHF,TGCGCCAGCAGCTTGTCAGGGGACAGTTCACCCCTCCACTTT
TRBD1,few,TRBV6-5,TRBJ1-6,CASSSPAEGAPLHF,TGTGCCAGCAGTTCCCCAGCAGAGGGGGCGCCCCTCCACTTT
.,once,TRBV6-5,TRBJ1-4,CASSPANEKLFF,TGTGCCAGCAGTCCGGCTAATGAAAAACTGTTTTTT
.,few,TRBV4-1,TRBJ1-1,CASSQDPSSPNTEAFF,TGCGCCAGCAGCCAAGACCCCTCAAGCCCGAACACTGAAGCTTTCTTT
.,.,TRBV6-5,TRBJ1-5,CASSTGLSSGQPQHF,TGTGCCAGCAGCACGGGACTTTCTTCGGGGCAGCCCCAGCATTTT
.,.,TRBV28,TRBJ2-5,CASSLELWRPGRQETQYF,TGTGCCAGCAGTCTCGAATTGTGGCGCCCAGGGAGGCAAGAGACCCAGTACTTC
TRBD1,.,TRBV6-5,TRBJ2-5,CASAQGALQETQYF,TGTGCCAGCGCCCAGGGGGCGCTACAAGAGACCCAGTACTTC
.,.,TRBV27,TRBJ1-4,CASSLFWPQGATNEKLFF,TGTGCCAGCAGTTTATTTTGGCCCCAGGGTGCAACTAATGAAAAACTGTTTTTT
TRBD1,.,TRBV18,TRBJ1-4,CASSFGQGHLSSEFF,TGTGCCAGCTCATTCGGACAGGGCCACCTATCCTCGGAGTTTTTT
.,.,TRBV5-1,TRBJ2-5,CASSLAGQSQETQYF,TGCGCCAGCAGCTTAGCCGGACAGTCCCAAGAGACCCAGTACTTC
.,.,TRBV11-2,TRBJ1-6,CASSRGRSLNTNNSPLHF,TGTGCCAGCAGCCGGGGCAGGTCCCTCAATACGAATAATTCACCCCTCCACTTT
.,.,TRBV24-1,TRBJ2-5,CATSDSRGRETQYF,TGTGCCACCAGTGATTCAAGGGGCCGGGAGACCCAGTACTTC
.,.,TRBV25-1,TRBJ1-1,CASSEYLLGTEAFF,TGTGCCAGCAGTGAATACCTATTGGGCACTGAAGCTTTCTTT
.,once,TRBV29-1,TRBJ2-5,CSVEVVAGAGETQYF,TGCAGCGTTGAAGTGGTGGCAGGGGCCGGAGAGACCCAGTACTTC
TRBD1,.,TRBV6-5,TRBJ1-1,CASDRTGTEAFF,TGTGCCAGCGATAGGACAGGTACTGAAGCTTTCTTT